This T cell receptor beta chain was captured by sequencing in a study of beta chain features in type 1 diabetes. Study as a whole: The samples had roughly 110,000,000 sorted cells examined in all. Study conclusions and caveats: Sequencing of cDNA might inflate the share of cells that strongly express TCR. Shortening of TCRB CDR3s, moderate but significant, appeared in all four CD4+ subsets of Type 1 diabetes patients. Sampled from patients, naive, central memory and Treg TCRB repertoires appeared more similar than those sampled from healthy donors. PCR may have favored shorter templates equally in patients and controls.

The CDR3 has 14 residues. Germline V gene lookup returns CDR1 GTSNPN and CDR2 SVGIG (reference sequence). V shed 3 bases and J 5 bases; nucleotides not matched to a gene: 7. This clone was counted between two and nine times. Its antigen is currently unknown. Sequencing targeted expressed TCRB transcripts, as all isolated RNA had been reverse transcribed. Assay: immunoSEQ multiplex PCR; the TCRdb copy retains only in-frame clones and omits some. The data hold about 140,000 clones, with around an eighth observed a single time. The receptor was derived from a man between 18 and 35 years old with type 1 diabetes. Sequencing used central memory CD4+ T cells from blood. The chain has TRBV30 and TRBJ1-3, with 7 bases identical to TRBD1. The chain's CDR3 is CAWRISGQRNTIYF. As DNA, the CDR3 is TGTGCCTGGAGAATTTCGGGACAGCGAAACACCATATATTTT.